These 9 T cell receptor beta chains came from one sample sequenced in a study of identical twins. In TCRdb, the 5' RACE reads were re-called with MiXCR into one record per CDR3 protein. Among roughly 700,000 distinct CDR3 sequences listed, 8.6% were seen once. The data also belong to a second study, concerning yellow fever vaccine responses in identical twins.

The sample taken for sequencing was PBMCs. Source of these receptors: a woman between 18 and 30 years old in good health.

There are many counts of this clonotype. CDR3 in DNA: TGCGCCAGCAGCGACAGGGGGCTCTACGAGCAGTACTTC. Translation: CASSDRGLYEQYF. This sequence joins TRBV5-1 and TRBJ2-7; 10 bases align to TRBD1. Losses at the gene ends were 4 bases for V and 3 bases for J; bases not matched to a gene: 1. Germline values: CDR1 SGHRS, CDR2 YFSETQ. This CDR3 region has 13 residues.

This clonotype was seen repeatedly, ten times or more. The genes are TRBV11-2 and TRBJ2-7, with 10 bases lining up with TRBD2. This CDR3 is built from 17 residues. The trim removed 3 bases at V and 0 bases at J, leaving 8 bases unmatched. Germline loops: CDR1 SGHAT, CDR2 FQNNGV. The CDR3 bases are TGTGCCAGCAGCTTGCTTAGCGGGGGGCTTTTCTCCTACGAGCAGTACTTC. This codes for CASSLLSGGLFSYEQYF.

This clonotype was observed many times. This chain joins TRBV12-3 or TRBV12-4 and TRBJ2-4, with D hard to call. CDR3 length: 12 amino acids. The V end was cut by 6 bases, the J end by 8 bases, with 11 bases between. As DNA, the CDR3 is TGTGCCAGCAGCCCTGGTGGGTACATTCAGTACTTC. Protein sequence: CASSPGGYIQYF.

In this sample, this clonotype turned up many times. The chain uses TRBV12-3 or TRBV12-4 and TRBJ2-5, with TRBD2 matching over 8 bases. The V gene end was trimmed by 1 base and the J gene end by 5 bases; junction bases not matched to a gene: 6. The CDR3 sequence is 15 residues long. The CDR3 DNA reads as TGTGCCAGCAGTTTAGGTCCAGCGGGGGTGGAGACCCAGTACTTC. Encoded protein: CASSLGPAGVETQYF.

This clonotype was found a few times. The chain links TRBV7-2 to TRBJ2-1; 9 bases agree with TRBD2. J gave up 7 bases and V 0 bases, and 7 bases lay outside the gene matches. Germline V lookup: CDR1 SGHTA, CDR2 FQGNSA. This CDR3 has 16 residues. CDR3 DNA sequence: TGTGCCAGCAGCTTAGCTGGGCGGGGGGGTTGGAATGAGCAGTTCTTC. As protein: CASSLAGRGGWNEQFF.

This clonotype was detected only a few times. V usage is TRBV5-5 and J usage is TRBJ2-7; D may match TRBD1 or TRBD2 (7 bases each). Germline assignment: CDR1 SGHKS and CDR2 YYEKEE (reference sequence). CDR3 size: 14 residues. V was shortened by 5 bases and J by 3 bases, with 15 bases between the two germline ends. The CDR3: CASRTRGGNYEQYF. The CDR3 DNA follows: TGTGCCAGCAGGACCAGGGGGGGGAACTACGAGCAGTACTTC.

This clonotype was seen at least ten times. CDR3 in amino acids: CAISAGNYGYTF. The CDR3, as DNA: TGTGCCATCTCAGCGGGGAACTATGGCTACACCTTC. The chain couples TRBV10-3 to TRBJ1-2, with D unclear. CDR1 is ENHRY and CDR2 is SYGVKD in the germline V gene. Trimming pared 8 bases from V and 2 bases from J, leaving 9 bases between. The CDR3 totals 12 residues.

This clonotype was found many times. J is TRBJ2-1 and V is TRBV12-3 or TRBV12-4; maybe TRBD1 (5 bases). V shed 5 bases and J shed 5 bases, with 13 bases lying between them. This CDR3 has 14 amino acids. In DNA form, the CDR3 reads TGTGCCAGCAGTCCAGGGATAGGTAACAATGAGCAGTTCTTC. It yields the protein CASSPGIGNNEQFF.

The V and J genes are TRBV12-3 or TRBV12-4 and TRBJ2-6; TRBD1 matches 8 bases. The CDR3 is 19 amino acids. V dropped 6 bases and J dropped 0; count of bases not matched to a gene: 13. Here the CDR3 reads CASSAFRGQGGSGANVLTF. Here the CDR3 DNA reads TGTGCCAGCAGCGCGTTTAGAGGACAGGGAGGCTCTGGGGCCAACGTCCTGACTTTC.